This T cell receptor (beta chain) comes out of a study of CD8 T cells in ankylosing spondylitis. V lost 3 bases, J lost 5 bases, and 6 bases stayed unmatched. The CDR3 is 16 amino acids. Germline CDR1 reads SGHDT; CDR2 reads YYEEEE. One entry per CDR3 protein results from TCRdb running MiXCR on the 5' RACE reads. The data contain about 240,000 distinct CDR3 sequences, 24% of them singletons. The chain combines TRBV5-6 with TRBJ2-2, with TRBD1 matching 11 bases. Sequencing input: blood, either unsorted or a sorted T cell fraction (not recorded which). This sequence originates from a male donor with ankylosing spondylitis or in good health (not recorded which). The CDR3 spells CASSWRDRGLTGELFF. For the CDR3, the DNA is TGTGCCAGCAGCTGGCGGGACAGGGGGTTAACCGGGGAGCTGTTTTTT.